The clone carrying this TCR beta chain showed up just a few times. Its target is not known. The data were taken from a study of blood T cells in healthy people across ages. The V gene end was trimmed by 1 base and the J gene end by 8 bases; junction bases not matched to a gene: 6. From germline, CDR1 is SGHDT and CDR2 YYEEEE. This CDR3 contains 14 residues. General study results and limits: TCR beta diversity, measured per million T cells, fell in a roughly linear way with age. A strong correlation between TCR beta diversity and naive T cell percentage was seen.

RNA extraction gave at least 5 micrograms of total RNA per sample. A second roughly 6 to 12 cycle PCR used barcoded and J-beta primers. TCRdb re-derived calls from the 5' RACE reads in MiXCR, one entry per CDR3 protein. The data show about 680,000 distinct CDR3 sequences, around 48% seen once. The clonotype originates from a woman aged 60-70 years in good health. J is TRBJ2-1 and V is TRBV5-6, with 7 bases identical to TRBD2. Specimen: blood. In DNA, the CDR3 is TGTGCCAGCAGCTTGTGGGAGGGCCACGATGAGCAGTTCTTC. Protein product: CASSLWEGHDEQFF. Complete variable domain (other parts from reference TRBV5-6 and TRBJ2-1): DAGVTQSPTHLIKTRGQQVTLRCSPKSGHDTVSWYQQALGQGPQFIFQYYEEEERQRGNFPDRFSGHQFPNYSSELNVNALLLGDSALYLCASSLWEGHDEQFFGPGTRLTVL.